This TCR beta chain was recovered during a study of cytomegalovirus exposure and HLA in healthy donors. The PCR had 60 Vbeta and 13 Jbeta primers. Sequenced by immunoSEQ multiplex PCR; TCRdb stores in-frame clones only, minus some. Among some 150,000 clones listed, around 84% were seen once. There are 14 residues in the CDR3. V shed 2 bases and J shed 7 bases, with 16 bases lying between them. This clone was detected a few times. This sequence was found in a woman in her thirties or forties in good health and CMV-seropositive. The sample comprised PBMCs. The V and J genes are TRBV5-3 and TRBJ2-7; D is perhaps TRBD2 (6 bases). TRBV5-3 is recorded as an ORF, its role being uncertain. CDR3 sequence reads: CARSFLDGTLEQYF. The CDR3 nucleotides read TGTGCCAGAAGCTTCCTCGATGGGACTCTGGAGCAGTACTTC.